This entry describes one T cell receptor beta chain. What it binds is unknown. This sample is part of a study of shared clonotypes between healthy human individuals. Study-level points and caveats: The sharing of approximately 4.6% of naive CD4 clonotypes was seen across a few donors. Exclusively blood specimens were collected; tissue repertoires likely differ.

Using immunoSEQ multiplex PCR, the repertoire was profiled, and TCRdb retains in-frame clones only, with some absent. In the table there are 2 million to 2.5 million clones, approximately 90% of which are singletons. CDR3 length equals 15 residues. Germline assignment: CDR1 MDHEN and CDR2 SYDVKM. This clonotype was sampled from a man younger than 35 in good health. Some clones in this sample may be carry-over from other donors' samples. The sequenced sample was naive CD4+ T cells from PBMCs. Specified subset: CD45RA+ positively selected. This chain links TRBV28 with TRBJ1-2; 9 nucleotides match TRBD1. For the CDR3, the DNA is TGTGGCTGCTGTCGGACAGGGGACCCTAACTATGGCTACACCTTC. It encodes CGCCRTGDPNYGYTF.